This T cell receptor beta chain was sequenced for a study of cytomegalovirus exposure and HLA in healthy donors. Study-wide background: Among the 350 to 500 donors who were genotyped, roughly 85% fell in the genetic ancestry cluster that is associated with self-reported Caucasian donors.

Researchers ran the PCR with 60 Vbeta and 13 Jbeta primers. Clones were sequenced by immunoSEQ multiplex PCR, and TCRdb holds only the in-frame ones, with some missing. The sample holds approximately 110,000 clones, 76% seen once. V lost 3 bases and J 2 bases, leaving 8 bases between the germline ends. The CDR3 length is 13 residues. Germline values: CDR1 SGDLS, CDR2 YYNGEE. Study outcomes and limitations: The authors enumerated some 170 TCR beta chains as linked to cytomegalovirus. In most subjects, TCR beta sequences reportedly gave accurate predictions of HLA-A and HLA-B alleles.

Concerning this clone: The antigen is not known.

The sequencing sample was made of PBMCs. The sequence came from a man aged 35-49 years in good health and CMV-seropositive. The gene calls are TRBV9 and TRBJ2-5, with D tentatively TRBD1 (6 bases). The CDR3 DNA reads TGTGCCAGCAGCGGGGGGCGGCAAGAGACCCAGTACTTC. Its protein is CASSGGRQETQYF.